The source of this TCR beta chain is a study of blood T cell repertoires in COVID-19. Study overall: PBMCs, B-cell-depleted T cells, or T cells were the source of the cDNA or gDNA that made up the material.

Two negative PCRs, clearance, or symptom resolution were required of recovered Cohort 3 donors. Methods used by the authors: Reference gene primers were amplified, and this amplification served to estimate nucleated cell counts. Method: immunoSEQ multiplex PCR; TCRdb's copy keeps in-frame clones and lacks some. From that table come the V and J calls and clone size; the DNA was used to work out D and trimming. Of 490,000 or so clones in the sample, about 85% were seen once. The ends lost 3 bases at V and 7 bases at J; junction bases unmatched: 10. The CDR3 runs 15 residues. CDR1 is LNHDA, CDR2 SQIVND, per germline (reference sequence).

This chain connects TRBV19 to TRBJ2-5; 8 nucleotides align to TRBD1. This receptor was obtained from a woman aged 55-69 years who had recovered from COVID-19. The specimen sequenced was PBMCs or T cells enriched from blood (not recorded which). CDR3 sequence (DNA): TGTGCCAGTAGTATTAGTTCTCAGGGGGCTGGGACCCAGTACTTC. Amino acids: CASSISSQGAGTQYF.